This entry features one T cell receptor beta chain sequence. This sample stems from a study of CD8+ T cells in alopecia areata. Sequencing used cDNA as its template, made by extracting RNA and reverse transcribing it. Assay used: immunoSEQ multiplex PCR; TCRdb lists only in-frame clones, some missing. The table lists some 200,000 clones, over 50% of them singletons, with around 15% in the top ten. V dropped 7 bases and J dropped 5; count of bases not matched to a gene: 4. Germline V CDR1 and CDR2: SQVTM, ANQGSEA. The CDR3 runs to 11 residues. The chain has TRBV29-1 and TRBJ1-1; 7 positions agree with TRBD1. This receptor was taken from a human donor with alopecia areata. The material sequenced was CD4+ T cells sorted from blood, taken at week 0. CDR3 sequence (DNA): TGCAGCGCAAAGACAGGGACTGAAGCTTTCTTT. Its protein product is CSAKTGTEAFF.